The rows below give T cell receptor beta chains drawn from one sample of a study of OX40 agonist ivuxolimab in advanced cancers. The assay was immunoSEQ multiplex PCR, and TCRdb's table has in-frame clones only and misses some. The table has around 70,000 clones, around 80% seen once. The source material was CD4+ or CD8+ T cells sorted from blood, sampled in a trial of the OX40 agonist ivuxolimab. The source of these receptors is an adult with an advanced solid tumor such as melanoma, head and neck, liver or kidney cancer. CDR3s include the opening cysteine and the closing phenylalanine or tryptophan. Fields, in order: V gene, CDR3 protein.

TRBV6-5 | CASSRQWNPNSPLHF
TRBV27 | CASSYSMGNTGELFF
TRBV4-1 | CASSQQTEAGSYNEQFF
TRBV27 | CASSLPSSGFYYEQYF
TRBV28 | CASSRGANYGYTF
TRBV28 | CASSKTESRPQHF
TRBV19 | CASSMDRSKGEQYF
TRBV6-6 | CASSYSRGYEQYF
TRBV27 | CASSKGLAGSDTQYF
TRBV7-3 | CASSLNPGTVEAFF
TRBV5-1 | CASSPGLAERNEQFF
TRBV29-1 | CSSSSGGREQYF
TRBV2 | CASGYSEETQYF
TRBV6-6 | CASSEVGRSPLHF
TRBV7-9 | CASSSEGGPVAYGYTF
TRBV7-2 | CASSPMGGAGETQYF
TRBV28 | CASSSGPINYGYTF
TRBV2 | CASRGDNNQPQHF
TRBV2 | CASRGDRNYGYTF
TRBV5-1 | CASSPSGGNTGELFF
TRBV9 | CASSVDDRGQEKLFF
TRBV10-3 | CAISGESGGANYGYTF
TRBV5-1 | CASSPTAYTGELFF
TRBV5-1 | CASSITGTRGLEQYF
TRBV7-9 | CASSYSGGTDTQYF
TRBV6-6 | CASGTESSYEQYF
TRBV15 | CATSRARPGPQHF
TRBV7-9 | CASSVLRGFGTDTQYF
TRBV15 | CATSRRPAPNSPLHF
TRBV14 | CASSGRGSPDTQYF
TRBV28 | CASRTSGAAGRNTQYF
TRBV15 | CATSLRTGENQPQHF
TRBV7-9 | CASSLLGTEVGELFF
TRBV7-2 | CASSPRGTQQGGYEQYF
TRBV28 | CASSAYRGGEAFF
TRBV27 | CASSGLGVLSYEQYF
TRBV19 | CASREAGASSSYNEQFF
TRBV4-2 | CASSQENRMNEKLFF
TRBV6-1 | CASRAEAGGEETQYF
TRBV5-5 | CASSLSPGANVLTF
TRBV14 | CASSGNRDPLLGYTF
TRBV19 | CASSIGRQPQHF
TRBV7-2 | CASSLFSGDNSYEQYF
TRBV18 | CASSPYTDTQYF
TRBV2 | CASRKGGETQYF
TRBV29-1 | CSVELAVMNTEAFF
TRBV5-4 | CASSTGQVQETQYF
TRBV15 | CATSGSLSGNTIYF